What follows describes a single T cell receptor beta chain. These data are taken from a study of blood T cell repertoires in COVID-19. On the study more broadly: From the United States, Italy and Spain came samples of acute and convalescent COVID-19. PBMCs, B-cell-depleted T cells, or T cells were the source of the cDNA or gDNA that made up the material.

The V gene's germline CDR1 is LGHDT and CDR2 YNNKEL (reference sequence). Trimming stripped 0 bases from V and 3 bases from J, with 11 bases between. The CDR3 contains 15 residues. Per the study methods: Reference gene primers were amplified, and this amplification served to estimate nucleated cell counts. Method: immunoSEQ multiplex PCR; TCRdb's copy keeps in-frame clones and lacks some. V, J and clone size were drawn from that table, and D and trimming were deduced from the DNA. The data contain a few hundred thousand clones, 85% to 90% of them seen just once; the ten biggest clones take up over 3.5%.

J is TRBJ1-2 and V is TRBV3-1 (or the pseudogene TRBV3-2); D may be TRBD1 (5 bases). Sequencing used peripheral blood. This TCR was sampled from a woman aged 40 to 50 with acute or convalescent COVID-19. CDR3 nucleotide sequence: TGTGCCAGCAGCCAAGATGCCCAGGGCTACTATGGCTACACCTTC. Translation: CASSQDAQGYYGYTF.